The 30 T cell receptor beta chains reported below all come from one sample, sequenced in a study of T cell responses to AZD1222 COVID-19 vaccine. Sequenced by immunoSEQ multiplex PCR; TCRdb stores in-frame clones only, minus some. The sample consists of around 110,000 clones, roughly 80% of them appearing once. Sequences were derived from peripheral blood, sampled on day 0 of AZD1222 vaccination. Source of these receptors: an adult in good health.

This sequence joins TRBV5-4 and TRBJ2-1; 13 positions agree with TRBD2. CDR1 SGHNT and CDR2 YYREEE come from the germline V gene (reference sequence). J gave up 2 bases and V 3 bases, and 2 bases lay outside the gene matches. The CDR3 is made up of 16 amino acids. The CDR3 loop is CASSSGTSGAYNEQFF. CDR3 bases: TGTGCCAGCAGCTCTGGGACTAGCGGGGCCTACAATGAGCAGTTCTTC.

As to this clone: This sample includes further DNA sequences coding for the same CDR3. The CDR3 sequence: CAWSVRDNQPQHF. The CDR3 bases are TGTGCCTGGAGTGTACGGGACAATCAGCCCCAGCATTTT. The chain couples TRBV30 to TRBJ1-5, with unresolved D. Per the germline V gene, CDR1 is GTSNPN and CDR2 is SVGIG (reference sequence). The CDR3 totals 13 residues. Trimming took 0 bases from V and 3 from J, leaving 6 bases between them.

CDR3 sequence (DNA): TGTGCCACCAGCAGGGGACAGAATAGCAATCAGCCCCAGCATTTT. Amino acids: CATSRGQNSNQPQHF. This chain joins TRBV15 and TRBJ1-5; 7 nucleotides agree with TRBD1. The V and J ends lost 3 bases and 0 bases, in that order; junction bases with no gene match: 2. The germline V gene has CDR1 LNHNV and CDR2 YYDKDF (reference sequence). CDR3 length: 15 residues.

This chain links TRBV11-2 with TRBJ2-1; D is ambiguous. The V end lost 1 base, the J end lost 1 base, and 8 bases lay between the germline ends. Per the germline V gene, CDR1 is SGHAT and CDR2 is FQNNGV. The CDR3 has 15 residues. Here the CDR3 DNA reads TGTGCCAGCAGCTTAGGTCCTACTTCCTACAATGAGCAGTTCTTC. Amino acid sequence: CASSLGPTSYNEQFF.

This sequence joins TRBV27 and TRBJ1-5; 7 bases align to TRBD1. In germline, CDR1 is MNHEY, CDR2 SMNVEV (reference sequence). There are 13 residues in the CDR3. Trimming at V came to 4 bases and at J to 5 bases, leaving 2 bases not matched to a gene. CDR3 in DNA: TGTGCCAGCAGTTGGACAGGCGATCAGCCCCAGCATTTT. It codes for CASSWTGDQPQHF.

The sample holds a few counts of this clone. The gene calls are TRBV19 and TRBJ1-1; D remains unclear. The CDR3 has 13 amino acids. Germline CDR1 LNHDA, CDR2 SQIVND (reference sequence). Trimming left V 1 base short and J 4 bases short, with 7 bases between. The CDR3 region is CASSIVDFTEAFF. CDR3 coding DNA: TGTGCCAGTAGTATAGTGGATTTCACTGAAGCTTTCTTT.

The V and J genes are TRBV3-1 (or the pseudogene TRBV3-2) and TRBJ2-1; 9 bases fit TRBD2. The CDR3 runs 19 residues. The V segment lost 0 bases and the J segment 0 bases; nucleotides outside the gene matches: 9. In germline, CDR1 is LGHDT, CDR2 YNNKEL (reference sequence). The CDR3 coding sequence is TGTGCCAGCAGCCAAGATCCGGTTAGCGGGGGTAGCTCCTACAATGAGCAGTTCTTC. It encodes CASSQDPVSGGSSYNEQFF.

The rearrangement joins TRBV5-6 to TRBJ1-6, with 10 nucleotides matching TRBD1. Losses at the gene ends were 2 bases for V and 6 bases for J; bases not matched to a gene: 8. Per the germline V gene, CDR1 is SGHDT and CDR2 is YYEEEE. This CDR3 spans 17 amino acids. CDR3 amino acids: CASSFWDRGYSNSPLHF. CDR3 sequence (DNA): TGTGCCAGCAGCTTTTGGGACAGGGGTTATTCTAATTCACCCCTCCACTTT.

This clone was counted a single time. The chain joins TRBV7-2 to TRBJ1-3, with D uncertain. V lost 5 bases, J lost 7 bases, and 9 bases lay in between. This CDR3 is built from 12 residues. The germline V gene encodes CDR1 SGHTA and CDR2 FQGNSA. Written as DNA, the CDR3 is TGTGCCAGCAGCCGGGTACCCAACACCATATATTTT. This gives the protein CASSRVPNTIYF.

The V gene is TRBV19, the J gene TRBJ2-7; perhaps D is TRBD1 or TRBD2 (6 bases each). From germline, CDR1 is LNHDA and CDR2 SQIVND (reference sequence). V dropped 3 bases and J dropped 4 bases, with 10 bases sitting between them. This CDR3 has 13 amino acids. The DNA of the CDR3 is TGTGCCAGTAGTATGGAGGGGGGATACGAGCAGTACTTC. Its translation is CASSMEGGYEQYF.

The V gene is TRBV11-3, the J gene TRBJ2-7, with unresolved D. Germline V lookup: CDR1 SGHNT, CDR2 YENEEA. Trimming removed 5 bases at V and 3 bases at J, with 5 bases between. The CDR3 has 11 amino acids. CDR3 coding DNA: TGTGCCAGCAGCCGAGACTACGAGCAGTACTTC. This codes for CASSRDYEQYF.

The genes are TRBV24-1 and TRBJ2-1, with 10 bases fitting TRBD2. From germline, CDR1 is KGHDR and CDR2 SFDVKD. The CDR3 spans 16 residues. J was trimmed by 0 bases and V by 5 bases; bases with no gene match: 3. The DNA of the CDR3 is TGTGCCACCAGTGTGGCTAGCGGGGGCTCCTACAATGAGCAGTTCTTC. It is translated as CATSVASGGSYNEQFF.

The V gene is TRBV28, the J gene TRBJ1-1, with D hard to call. V was shortened by 6 bases and J by 5 bases, with 10 bases between the two germline ends. Germline V gene data show CDR1 as MDHEN and CDR2 as SYDVKM. CDR3 length: 12 amino acids. In DNA, the CDR3 is TGTGCCAGCAGCTCCGGTGTAACTGAAGCTTTCTTT. It translates to CASSSGVTEAFF. Drawing the rest from reference TRBV28 and TRBJ1-1, the complete variable domain is DVKVTQSSRYLVKRTGEKVFLECVQDMDHENMFWYRQDPGLGLRLIYFSYDVKMKEKGDIPEGYSVSREKKERFSLILESASTNQTSMYLCASSSGVTEAFFGQGTRLTVV.

The chain links TRBV5-6 to TRBJ2-7; 7 positions match TRBD1. J gave up 3 bases and V 6 bases, and 3 bases lay outside the gene matches. The CDR3 extends over 12 amino acids. From germline, CDR1 is SGHDT and CDR2 YYEEEE. Here the CDR3 DNA reads TGTGCCAGCACCAGGGACAGCTACGAGCAGTACTTC. It yields the protein CASTRDSYEQYF.

The J gene is TRBJ1-2, the V gene TRBV14, with a weak D call TRBD1 (5 bases). The CDR3 totals 16 residues. V lost 1 base and J lost 2, with 14 bases in between. Germline CDR1 and CDR2: SGHDN and FVKESK. The CDR3 loop is CASSQAWRGMNYGYTF. The DNA of the CDR3 is TGTGCCAGCAGCCAAGCGTGGCGGGGCATGAACTATGGCTACACCTTC.

This clone was detected a few times. The V and J genes are TRBV3-1 (or the pseudogene TRBV3-2) and TRBJ2-3; D could derive from TRBD1 or TRBD2 (5 bases each). The CDR3 sequence is 14 residues long. Trimming removed 0 bases at V and 8 bases at J, with 12 bases between. The germline V gene has CDR1 LGHDT and CDR2 YNNKEL (reference sequence). The CDR3 DNA reads TGTGCCAGCAGCCAAGATCCCCTAGGGACTACGCAGTATTTT. Its protein product is CASSQDPLGTTQYF.

This clone came up once. The chain combines TRBV5-1 with TRBJ1-1; TRBD1 matches at 7 bases. The V gene end was trimmed by 0 bases and the J gene end by 7 bases; junction bases not matched to a gene: 6. The CDR3 length is 14 residues. Germline V gene data show CDR1 as SGHRS and CDR2 as YFSETQ. The CDR3 loop is CASSLGETGNEAFF. CDR3 in DNA: TGCGCCAGCAGCTTGGGGGAGACAGGGAATGAAGCTTTCTTT.

The chain links TRBV4-2 to TRBJ2-1; 7 nucleotides align to TRBD2. Germline-derived CDR1 and CDR2 are LGHNA and YNFKEQ. V trimming: 4 bases; J trimming: 5 bases; junction bases outside the gene matches: 11. This CDR3 spans 16 amino acids. CDR3 DNA sequence: TGTGCCAGCAGCCGACTCGGGACTATGAACAACAATGAGCAGTTCTTC. As protein: CASSRLGTMNNNEQFF.

The chain joins TRBV27 to TRBJ2-1; 9 bases match TRBD2. V trimming: 5 bases; J trimming: 4 bases; junction bases outside the gene matches: 6. From germline, CDR1 is MNHEY and CDR2 SMNVEV (reference sequence). The CDR3 sequence is 15 residues long. CDR3 sequence: CASSSLAGPYNEQFF. The DNA for the CDR3 is TGTGCCAGCAGTAGCCTAGCGGGGCCTTACAATGAGCAGTTCTTC.

The chain joins TRBV3-1 (or the pseudogene TRBV3-2) to TRBJ2-3, with D perhaps being TRBD1 or TRBD2 (6 bases each). V lost 10 bases and J lost 3, with 20 bases in between. Germline V gene lookup returns CDR1 LGHDT and CDR2 YNNKEL (reference sequence). The CDR3 has 15 amino acids. In DNA form, the CDR3 reads TGTGCCACCCATTTGGGGGGCGTGAAAACAGATACGCAGTATTTT. Amino acids: CATHLGGVKTDTQYF.

This chain connects TRBV10-3 to TRBJ2-7; 8 bases are a match to TRBD1. V dropped 0 bases and J dropped 3; count of bases not matched to a gene: 7. Germline-derived CDR1 and CDR2 are ENHRY and SYGVKD. This CDR3 has 16 amino acids. CDR3 coding DNA: TGTGCCATCAGTGAGTCGACAGGGGTAGCGTTCTACGAGCAGTACTTC. Translation: CAISESTGVAFYEQYF.

The J gene is TRBJ2-1, the V gene TRBV7-9; TRBD1 aligns across 7 bases. Germline V CDR1 and CDR2: SEHNR, FQNEAQ (reference sequence). J lost 5 bases, V lost 5 bases, and 6 bases had no gene match. This CDR3 is built from 14 residues. CDR3 sequence: CASSPWTGDNEQFF. The CDR3 nucleotides read TGTGCCAGCAGCCCGTGGACAGGCGACAATGAGCAGTTCTTC.

The sample holds a few counts of this clone. The J gene is TRBJ1-5, the V gene TRBV27; no clear D gene. Trimming removed 1 base at V and 5 bases at J, with 12 bases between. CDR3 length: 15 amino acids. Germline CDR1 MNHEY, CDR2 SMNVEV (reference sequence). CDR3: CASSLFSRAHQPQHF. CDR3 sequence (DNA): TGTGCCAGCAGTTTATTCTCGAGGGCCCATCAGCCCCAGCATTTT.

This clone has just a few counts. This sequence joins TRBV30 and TRBJ1-6; the D is unclear. The CDR3 loop spans 14 amino acids. V was cut by 7 bases and J by 6 bases, with 16 bases left in between. CDR1 is GTSNPN and CDR2 is SVGIG in the germline V gene (reference sequence). CDR3 DNA: TGTGCCTCCGGACGGCCCTACTCTAATTCACCCCTCCACTTT. Amino acid sequence: CASGRPYSNSPLHF.

The chain combines TRBV5-1 with TRBJ2-3; unclear D gene. V was shortened by 2 bases and J by 4 bases, with 5 bases between the two germline ends. The CDR3 consists of 12 residues. Germline values: CDR1 SGHRS, CDR2 YFSETQ. Here the CDR3 DNA reads TGCGCCAGCAGCTTTGGACCAGATACGCAGTATTTT. Residues: CASSFGPDTQYF.

This clone came up once. V is TRBV3-1 (or the pseudogene TRBV3-2) and J is TRBJ2-7; D remains unclear. Germline CDR1 and CDR2: LGHDT and YNNKEL (reference sequence). The CDR3 contains 13 residues. Trimming cost V 4 bases and J 2 bases, with 9 bases left between them. In nucleotides, the CDR3 is TGTGCCAGCAGCCCCGGATTTGCCTACGAGCAGTACTTC. Protein sequence: CASSPGFAYEQYF.

The chain carries TRBV4-2 and TRBJ1-1; TRBD1 matches 7 bases. The CDR3 covers 18 residues. The junction had 15 bases not matched to a gene; V was cut back by 4 bases and J by 1 base. Germline CDR1 reads LGHNA; CDR2 reads YNFKEQ. This CDR3 is CASSPTLTGVTANTEAFF. The CDR3 DNA follows: TGTGCCAGCAGCCCCACCCTCACAGGGGTAACGGCGAACACTGAAGCTTTCTTT.

V usage is TRBV6-5 and J usage is TRBJ2-7; a possible D gene is TRBD1 (6 bases). The CDR3 consists of 11 residues. V was trimmed by 6 bases and J by 3 bases, leaving 6 bases between them. Looked up from germline, CDR1 is MNHEY and CDR2 is SVGAGI. The CDR3 loop reads CASRTGYEQYF. The CDR3 nucleotides are TGTGCCAGCAGGACAGGCTACGAGCAGTACTTC.

This clone is a singleton in its sample. The chain uses TRBV3-1 (or the pseudogene TRBV3-2) and TRBJ2-2; D not certain. The CDR3 runs 14 residues. Germline CDR1 is LGHDT and CDR2 is YNNKEL (reference sequence). V was shortened by 1 base and J by 4 bases, with 7 bases between the two germline ends. CDR3 in DNA: TGTGCCAGCAGCCAAGCGGCGAGCACCGGGGAGCTGTTTTTT. Encoded protein: CASSQAASTGELFF.

This chain joins TRBV3-1 (or the pseudogene TRBV3-2) and TRBJ1-1, with 7 bases aligning to TRBD1. Unmatched junction bases numbered 5, after V lost 4 bases and J lost 0 bases. Germline V gives CDR1 LGHDT, CDR2 YNNKEL (reference sequence). CDR3 length: 15 residues. DNA for the CDR3: TGTGCCAGCAGCCGTCCCGGGACAGTGAACACTGAAGCTTTCTTT. Translated: CASSRPGTVNTEAFF.